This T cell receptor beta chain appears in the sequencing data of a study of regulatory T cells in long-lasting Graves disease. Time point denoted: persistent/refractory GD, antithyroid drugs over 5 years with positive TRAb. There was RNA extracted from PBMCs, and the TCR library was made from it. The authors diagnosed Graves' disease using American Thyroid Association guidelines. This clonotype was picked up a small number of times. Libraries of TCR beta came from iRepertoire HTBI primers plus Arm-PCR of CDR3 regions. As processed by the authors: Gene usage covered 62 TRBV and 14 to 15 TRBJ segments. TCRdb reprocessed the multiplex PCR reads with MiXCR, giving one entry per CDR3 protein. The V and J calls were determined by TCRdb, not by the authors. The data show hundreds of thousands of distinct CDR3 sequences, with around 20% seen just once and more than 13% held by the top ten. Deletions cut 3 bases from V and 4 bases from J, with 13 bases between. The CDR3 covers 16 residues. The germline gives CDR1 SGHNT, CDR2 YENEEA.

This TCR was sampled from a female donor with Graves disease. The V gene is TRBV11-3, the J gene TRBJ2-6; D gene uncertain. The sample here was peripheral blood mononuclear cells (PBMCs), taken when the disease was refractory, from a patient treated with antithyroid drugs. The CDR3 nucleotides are TGTGCCAGCAGCTTGGTTCTGGGGATGGGGGCCAACGTCCTGACTTTC. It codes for CASSLVLGMGANVLTF.